The 14 T cell receptor beta chains reported below all come from one sample, sequenced in a study of CD8+CD57+ T cells in acquired aplastic anemia. According to the study, genomic DNA was the template for TCR beta VDJ and CDR3 profiling. One entry per CDR3 protein, called by TCRdb with MiXCR from the reads. Found here are around 130,000 distinct CDR3 sequences, about 50% of them singletons; the top ten hold about 29%. Patients chosen for sequencing had CD8+CD57+ cells that had expanded, as shown by flow cytometry. The sequenced sample consisted of sorted CD4+, CD8+, or CD8+CD57+ T cells (not recorded which) from PBMCs. These receptors were collected from a human donor with aplastic anemia.

Written as DNA, the CDR3 is TGTGCCAGCAGTGAAGCATCACGCTTACGGTTCTTC. Translating it yields CASSEASRLRFF. The chain carries TRBV25-1 and TRBJ2-1; no reliable D call. The CDR3 consists of 12 residues. V was cut by 2 bases and J by 15 bases, with 14 bases left in between. Germline V gene sequence: CDR1 MGHDK, CDR2 SYGVNS.

The gene calls are TRBV11-1 and TRBJ2-5, with a weak D call TRBD1 (5 bases). The germline CDR1 and CDR2 sequences are SGHAT and FQDESV (reference sequence). Trimming stripped 5 bases from V and 2 bases from J, with 21 bases between. The CDR3 consists of 17 residues. The CDR3 DNA follows: TGTGCCAGCAGCCTCCGGGCAGGGTCCACCACTCAAGAGACCCAGTACTTC. This translates into CASSLRAGSTTQETQYF.

This clonotype was observed at least ten times. The chain has TRBV5-1 and TRBJ2-3; D remains unclear. With 0 bases removed from V and 0 bases from J, the gap between germline ends came to 14 bases. The CDR3 is 17 amino acids. Per the germline V gene, CDR1 is SGHRS and CDR2 is YFSETQ. The CDR3 DNA is TGCGCCAGCAGCTTGGGCCCCCCTAGGGCGAGCACAGATACGCAGTATTTT. Translating gives CASSLGPPRASTDTQYF.

With respect to this clonotype: The conserved closing phenylalanine or tryptophan is absent in this CDR3, likely reflecting a read error. The V gene is TRBV6-1, the J gene TRBJ2-1; TRBD2 agrees at 8 bases. CDR3 length: 12 amino acids. Germline V lookup: CDR1 MNHNS, CDR2 SASEGT. Trimming cost V 6 bases and J 9 bases; bases outside gene matches: 4. The chain's CDR3 is CASRRGAGEQFL. As DNA, the CDR3 is TGTGCCAGCAGGCGGGGGGCCGGTGAGCAGTTCCTC.

CDR3 sequence: CAWDRGTDTQYF. CDR3 coding DNA: TGTGCCTGGGACAGGGGGACAGATACGCAGTATTTT. The chain recombines TRBV30 with TRBJ2-3; 9 bases line up with TRBD1. This CDR3 is 12 amino acids long. V gave up 5 bases and J gave up 3 bases; unmatched junction bases: 0. Germline V lookup: CDR1 GTSNPN, CDR2 SVGIG (reference sequence).

This clonotype showed up just a few times. V and J are TRBV15 and TRBJ2-5; tentatively, D is TRBD1 (6 bases). Germline loops: CDR1 LNHNV, CDR2 YYDKDF (reference sequence). There are 16 residues in the CDR3. V dropped 1 base and J dropped 3 bases, with 15 bases sitting between them. Written as DNA, the CDR3 is TGTGCCACCAGCAGAGGGGACACGGGTGGCGAAGAGACCCAGTACTTC. Residues: CATSRGDTGGEETQYF.

This rearrangement joins TRBV24-1 to TRBJ2-1, with a tentative D call TRBD2 (6 bases). The CDR3 runs to 14 residues. Germline V gene lookup returns CDR1 KGHDR and CDR2 SFDVKD. Trimming stripped 6 bases from V and 5 bases from J, with 13 bases between. Written as DNA, the CDR3 is TGTGCCACCAGTCCAGAGGTAGCGGACAATGAGCAGTTCTTC. Encoded protein: CATSPEVADNEQFF.

V is TRBV5-6 and J is TRBJ2-7; a possible D gene is TRBD1 (6 bases). Germline V gives CDR1 SGHDT, CDR2 YYEEEE. V lost 0 bases and J 3 bases, leaving 13 bases between the germline ends. The CDR3 totals 15 residues. The CDR3 nucleotides read TGTGCCAGCAGCTTGGGGGGACAAGCTATCTACGAGCAGTACTTC. Its translation is CASSLGGQAIYEQYF.

The chain carries TRBV9 and TRBJ2-3; 8 bases map to TRBD2. Germline CDR1 reads SGDLS; CDR2 reads YYNGEE. This CDR3 has 16 residues. With 1 base clipped from V and 4 bases from J, the junction kept 8 bases outside the gene matches. CDR3 in DNA: TGTGCCAGCAGCGTAACGAGCGGGGGTGGCGCAGATACGCAGTATTTT. As protein: CASSVTSGGGADTQYF.

This clonotype was counted ten times or more. V gene TRBV10-3 combines with J gene TRBJ2-1, with D perhaps TRBD1 (6 bases). The germline CDR1 and CDR2 sequences are ENHRY and SYGVKD. Trimming took 4 bases from V and 9 from J, leaving 10 bases between them. The CDR3 contains 12 residues. CDR3 residues: CAISATGREQFF. The CDR3 DNA follows: TGTGCCATCAGTGCCACAGGGCGTGAGCAGTTCTTC.

Turning to this clonotype: At one end, the junction sequence differs from germline, possibly due to a read error. The chain links TRBV7-8 to TRBJ1-1; D not certain. The CDR3 extends over 13 amino acids. Germline values: CDR1 SGHVS, CDR2 FQNEAQ. CDR3 residues: CASSPGGNTKAFF. The DNA for the CDR3 is TGTGCCAGCAGCCCAGGCGGGAACACTAAAGCTTTCTTT.

The chain uses TRBV7-9 and TRBJ2-7; no reliable D call. The CDR3 has 12 amino acids. Per the germline V gene, CDR1 is SEHNR and CDR2 is FQNEAQ (reference sequence). V was clipped by 5 bases and J by 3 bases, with 8 bases between them. The CDR3 sequence: CASSPTLYEQYF. The CDR3 bases are TGTGCCAGCAGCCCGACTCTCTACGAGCAGTACTTC.

This clonotype was observed a few times. The CDR3 spells CASSVGEGGLNTGELFF. DNA for the CDR3: TGTGCCAGCAGCGTAGGCGAGGGAGGGTTGAACACCGGGGAGCTGTTTTTT. This chain joins TRBV9 and TRBJ2-2; 7 bases match TRBD2. V was clipped by 0 bases and J by 1 base; unmatched bases: 6. The CDR3 runs to 17 residues. Germline V lookup: CDR1 SGDLS, CDR2 YYNGEE. Full variable domain (missing parts from reference TRBV9 and TRBJ2-2): DSGVTQTPKHLITATGQRVTLRCSPRSGDLSVYWYQQSLDQGLQFLIQYYNGEERAKGNILERFSAQQFPDLHSELNLSSLELGDSALYFCASSVGEGGLNTGELFFGEGSRLTVL.

The sample holds many counts of this clonotype. The chain is built from TRBV7-2 and TRBJ2-1; 13 nucleotides line up with TRBD2. Trimming cost V 1 base and J 4 bases; bases outside gene matches: 7. Per germline, CDR1 SGHTA and CDR2 FQGNSA. The CDR3 loop spans 18 amino acids. CDR3 sequence: CASSLVTSGGPPYNEQFF. DNA of the CDR3: TGTGCCAGCAGCTTAGTGACTAGCGGGGGGCCTCCTTACAATGAGCAGTTCTTC.